In its sample, the clone carrying this T cell receptor beta chain was seen many times. What it recognizes is unknown. In the authors' workflow: To classify distant metastasis in papillary thyroid cancer, a model was built from CDR3 differences across clinicopathological groups. Using MiXCR, TCRdb reanalyzed the PCR reads. What appears here as the V and J calls and clone size reflects TCRdb's work, not the paper's. This sample has about 59,000 clones, with roughly 15% found just once. V was trimmed by 3 bases and J by 7 bases, leaving 15 bases between them. Germline-derived CDR1 and CDR2 are DFQATT and SNEGSKA (reference sequence). This CDR3 is 13 amino acids long. The sample belongs to a study of metastatic and nonmetastatic thyroid tumors. The wider study: The study looked at repertoires side by side in blood and in tumor or nodule tissue from malignant and benign thyroid patients.

Treatment of any kind had been given to no patient before thyroid surgery. Study conclusions and caveats: Reported TCR beta diversity, measured in blood and tumor, was significantly higher for malignant thyroid tumors than for benign nodules.

The source of this sequence is a male donor with papillary thyroid cancer or a benign thyroid nodule (not recorded which). Some clones in this sample may be carry-over from other donors' samples. Material for sequencing was blood. The chain recombines TRBV20-1 with TRBJ1-2, with D uncertain. CDR3 residues: CSASYQRTLGYTF. The CDR3 bases are TGCAGTGCTAGTTACCAGCGTACTCTTGGCTACACCTTC.